These 10 T cell receptor beta chains came from one sample sequenced in a study of cytomegalovirus exposure and HLA in healthy donors. PCR involved 60 Vbeta and 13 Jbeta primers. This table comes from immunoSEQ multiplex PCR, and its TCRdb copy is limited to in-frame clones, with some not included. This listing includes 150,000 to 200,000 clones. Sequencing was done on a sample of PBMCs. These receptors were collected from a woman in her late teens or twenties in good health and CMV-seropositive.

The chain joins TRBV5-4 to TRBJ2-5; no clear D. This CDR3 has 14 amino acids. Trimming took 2 bases from V and 1 from J, leaving 9 bases between them. Germline V CDR1 and CDR2: SGHNT, YYREEE (reference sequence). The CDR3 region is CASSLVQTQETQYF. The CDR3 nucleotides are TGTGCCAGCAGCTTAGTACAGACCCAAGAGACCCAGTACTTC. The entire variable domain, with the rest obtained from reference TRBV5-4 and TRBJ2-5, is as follows: ETGVTQSPTHLIKTRGQQVTLRCSSQSGHNTVSWYQQALGQGPQFIFQYYREEENGRGNFPPRFSGLQFPNYSSELNVNALELDDSALYLCASSLVQTQETQYFGPGTRLLVL.

Note on this clone: This same CDR3 is encoded by further DNA sequences in the sample. The chain combines TRBV18 with TRBJ1-1; D remains unclear. This CDR3 spans 14 amino acids. V lost 1 base and J lost 1, with 7 bases in between. CDR1 and CDR2 from the germline V gene are KGHSH and LQKENI. The CDR3 loop reads CASSPLEGNTEAFF. In DNA, the CDR3 is TGTGCCAGCTCACCACTTGAGGGGAACACTGAAGCTTTCTTT. Together with reference TRBV18 and TRBJ1-1, the CDR3 gives the full variable domain: NAGVMQNPRHLVRRRGQEARLRCSPMKGHSHVYWYRQLPEEGLKFMVYLQKENIIDESGMPKERFSAEFPKEGPSILRIQQVVRGDSAAYFCASSPLEGNTEAFFGQGTRLTVV.

The chain joins TRBV2 to TRBJ1-5, with a possible D match to TRBD1 (5 bases). V was clipped by 10 bases and J by 6 bases, with 16 bases between them. This CDR3 is built from 13 residues. Looked up from germline, CDR1 is SNHLY and CDR2 is FYNNEI. Here the CDR3 reads CATRTGGGQPQHF. CDR3 nucleotides: TGTGCCACTCGGACGGGGGGTGGTCAGCCCCAGCATTTT.

The chain links TRBV5-3 to TRBJ1-4, with a weak D call TRBD1 (5 bases). TRBV5-3 is treated as an ORF (open reading frame) with a function not yet certain. CDR3 length: 15 amino acids. Trimming took 4 bases from V and 6 from J, leaving 16 bases between them. CDR3 bases: TGTGCCAGAAGCCTAGACCGGGACTCCGATGAAAAACTGTTTTTT. Its translation: CARSLDRDSDEKLFF.

As to this clone: Germline and junction disagree at one end, which may indicate a read error. The chain combines TRBV5-5 with TRBJ1-2; D perhaps matches TRBD1 (5 bases). The CDR3 consists of 13 residues. Germline V gene data show CDR1 as SGHKS and CDR2 as YYEKEE (reference sequence). CDR3 sequence reads: CASSLGGDYGYTF. The CDR3 coding sequence is TGTGCCAGCAGTTTGGGGGGGGACTATGGCTACACCTTC.

The chain combines TRBV7-9 with TRBJ2-5; TRBD1 agrees at 10 bases. The CDR3 totals 14 residues. Germline trimming cut 5 bases from V and 4 bases from J; bases unmatched to any gene: 4. The V gene's germline CDR1 is SEHNR and CDR2 FQNEAQ (reference sequence). The CDR3 spells CASSPRTGGETQYF. Here the CDR3 DNA reads TGTGCCAGCAGCCCTCGGACAGGGGGAGAGACCCAGTACTTC.

The rearrangement links TRBV6-5 to TRBJ1-2; TRBD1 matches at 9 bases. CDR3 length: 15 residues. Germline CDR1 and CDR2: MNHEY and SVGAGI. With V trimmed by 5 bases and J by 2 bases, 6 bases remained unmatched. The DNA for the CDR3 is TGTGCCAGCAGTCCCTGGGACAGGGAGAACTATGGCTACACCTTC. It codes for CASSPWDRENYGYTF.

The chain couples TRBV4-1 to TRBJ1-6; D perhaps matches TRBD1 (5 bases). V was pared by 0 bases and J by 7 bases, with 19 bases between. The CDR3 covers 18 residues. The germline V gene encodes CDR1 MGHRA and CDR2 YSYEKL. Here the CDR3 reads CASSQDPRGSLPNSPLHF. The CDR3 bases are TGCGCCAGCAGCCAAGATCCAAGGGGAAGTCTTCCCAATTCACCCCTCCACTTT.

CDR3 region: CATRKAGLPSSTDTQYF. The DNA for the CDR3 is TGTGCCACCCGCAAGGCAGGGCTCCCGTCTAGCACAGATACGCAGTATTTT. This rearrangement joins TRBV10-3 to TRBJ2-3; possible D gene TRBD1, 5 bases. V lost 10 bases, J lost 0 bases, and 23 bases lay in between. The CDR3 contains 17 residues. CDR1 and CDR2 from the germline V gene are ENHRY and SYGVKD.

CDR3 in DNA: TGTGCCAGCAGTTCTGGGACGGGAGGGGGCAAAAACATTCAGTACTTC. Amino acids: CASSSGTGGGKNIQYF. The chain links TRBV27 to TRBJ2-4; 8 nucleotides agree with TRBD2. The CDR3 length is 16 residues. Germline CDR1 MNHEY, CDR2 SMNVEV (reference sequence). J gave up 3 bases and V 4 bases, and 8 bases lay outside the gene matches.